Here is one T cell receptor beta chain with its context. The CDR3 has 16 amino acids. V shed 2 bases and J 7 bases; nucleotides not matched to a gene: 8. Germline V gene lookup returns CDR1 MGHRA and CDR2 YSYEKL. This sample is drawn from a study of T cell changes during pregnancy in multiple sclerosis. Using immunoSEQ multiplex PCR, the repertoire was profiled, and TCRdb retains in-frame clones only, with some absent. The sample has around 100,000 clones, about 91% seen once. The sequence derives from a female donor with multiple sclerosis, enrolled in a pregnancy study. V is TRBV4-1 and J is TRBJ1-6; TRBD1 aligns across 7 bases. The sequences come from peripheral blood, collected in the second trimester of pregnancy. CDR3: CASSQLPGTVNSPLHF. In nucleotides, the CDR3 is TGCGCCAGCAGCCAACTTCCCGGGACAGTCAATTCACCCCTCCACTTT.